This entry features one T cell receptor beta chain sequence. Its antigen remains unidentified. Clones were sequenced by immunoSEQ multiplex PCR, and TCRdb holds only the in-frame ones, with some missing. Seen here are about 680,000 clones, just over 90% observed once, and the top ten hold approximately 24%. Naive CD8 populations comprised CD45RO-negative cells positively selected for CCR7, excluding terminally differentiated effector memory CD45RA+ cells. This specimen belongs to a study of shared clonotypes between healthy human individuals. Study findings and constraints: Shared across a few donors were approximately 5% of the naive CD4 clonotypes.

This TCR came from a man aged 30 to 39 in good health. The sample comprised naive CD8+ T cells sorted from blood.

The CDR3 reads CASSLMPGLLDLPETQYF. DNA of the CDR3: TGCGCCAGCAGCTTGATGCCGGGACTACTAGACCTACCTGAGACCCAGTACTTC. The V call is TRBV5-1, the J call TRBJ2-5; TRBD2 aligns across 7 bases. Germline V CDR1 and CDR2: SGHRS, YFSETQ. CDR3 length: 18 residues. Trimming at V came to 1 base and at J to 5 bases, leaving 17 bases not matched to a gene.